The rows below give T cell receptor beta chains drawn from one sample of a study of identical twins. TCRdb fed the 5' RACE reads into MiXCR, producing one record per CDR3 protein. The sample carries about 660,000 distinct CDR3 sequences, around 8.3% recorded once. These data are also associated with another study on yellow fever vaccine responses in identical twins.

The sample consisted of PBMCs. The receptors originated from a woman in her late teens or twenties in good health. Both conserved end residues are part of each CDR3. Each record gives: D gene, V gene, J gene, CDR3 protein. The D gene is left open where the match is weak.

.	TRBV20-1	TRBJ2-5	CSASGARETQYF
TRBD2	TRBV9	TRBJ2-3	CASSTQREWASGPRTDTQYF
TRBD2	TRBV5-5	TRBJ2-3	CASNKASGLDTQYF
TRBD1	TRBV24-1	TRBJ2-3	CATSDRQGAGDTQYF
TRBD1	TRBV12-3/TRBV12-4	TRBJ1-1	CASSPTGRRYTEAFF
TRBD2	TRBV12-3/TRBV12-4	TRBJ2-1	CASSLGREPPYNEQFF
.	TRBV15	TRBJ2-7	CATSRQGEQYF
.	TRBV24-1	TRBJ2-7	CATSDRRGGRNEQYF
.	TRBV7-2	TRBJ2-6	CASGGFSGANVLTF
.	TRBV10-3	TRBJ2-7	CAISESWTKYEQYF
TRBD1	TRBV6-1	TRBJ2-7	CASSQADRGYEQYF
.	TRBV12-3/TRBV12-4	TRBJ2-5	CASSLLGGQTQYF
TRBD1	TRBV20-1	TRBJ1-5	CSATRGNSNQPQHF
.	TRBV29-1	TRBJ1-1	CSVAGANTEAFF
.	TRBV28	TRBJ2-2	CAIGTPFTGELFF
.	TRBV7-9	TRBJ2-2	CASSPLGTDYTGELFF
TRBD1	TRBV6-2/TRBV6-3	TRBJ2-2	CASRDRVTGELFF
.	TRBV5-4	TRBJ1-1	CASSFGGHTEAFF
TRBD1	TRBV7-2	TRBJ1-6	CASSFVTGKNSPLHF
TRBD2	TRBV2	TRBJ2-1	CASSGTSGVYNEQFF
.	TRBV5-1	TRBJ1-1	CASLLARPNTEAFF
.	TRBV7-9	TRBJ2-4	CASSPPTGDKNIQYF
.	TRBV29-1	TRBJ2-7	CSVRGENEQYF
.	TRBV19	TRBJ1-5	CASSTFRDGTNQPQHF
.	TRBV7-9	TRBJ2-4	CASTPSSVSKNIQYF
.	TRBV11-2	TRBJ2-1	CASSPAGAAYNEQFF
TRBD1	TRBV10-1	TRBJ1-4	CASYWWDRTRLDEKLFF
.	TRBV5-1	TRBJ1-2	CASSFGWAKNGYTF
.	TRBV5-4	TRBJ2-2	CASSSFGPATGELFF
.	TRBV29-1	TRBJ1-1	CSVFTGQNTEAFF
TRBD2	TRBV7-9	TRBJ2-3	CASSSVLASRTDTQYF
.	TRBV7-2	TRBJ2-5	CASSLANNWETQYF
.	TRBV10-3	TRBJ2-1	CAIREYNEQFF
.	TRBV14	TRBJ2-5	CANSETQYF
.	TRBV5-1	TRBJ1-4	CASSWGGEKLFF
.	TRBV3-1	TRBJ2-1	CASSQVLGEYEQFF
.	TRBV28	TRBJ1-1	CASSSPGRPEAFF
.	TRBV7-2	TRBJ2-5	CASSLAPETQYF
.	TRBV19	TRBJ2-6	CASSIWVYGANVLTF
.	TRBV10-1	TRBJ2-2	CASSESGRDTGELFF
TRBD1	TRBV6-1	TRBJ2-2	CASSPRGGQGYTGELFF